This T cell receptor (beta chain) was captured in a study of T cell responses to AZD1222 COVID-19 vaccine. Study-wide context: Investigators merged groups given second doses at roughly 4 or roughly 12 weeks. Study findings and constraints: Just six or seven AZD1222 recipients tested seropositive at baseline.

This CDR3 region has 13 residues. CDR1 is SQVTM, CDR2 ANQGSEA, per germline. Trimming removed 6 bases at V and 0 bases at J, with 9 bases between. The table came from immunoSEQ multiplex PCR; TCRdb's copy has only in-frame clones and leaves some out. Among around 120,000 clones, about 85% were seen once, and the ten largest hold 5% to 7%. In the case of this clone: What it binds is unknown.

This chain joins TRBV29-1 and TRBJ1-5, with D uncertain. The specimen was peripheral blood, collected on day 0 of AZD1222 vaccination. This receptor was taken from an adult in good health. CDR3 sequence (DNA): TGCAGCGTCGGGAAAAGTAGCAATCAGCCCCAGCATTTT. Amino acid sequence: CSVGKSSNQPQHF.